This TCR beta chain was sequenced in a study of control samples from healthy donors and cancer patients (dated by TCRdb to the early 2020s). Worth noting for this clone: The antigen this receptor binds is unknown. No per-base quality is available; no much larger clone lies one base away.

The library was produced with the immunoSEQ multiplex PCR assay. The immuneACCESS repertoire file appears here via TCRdb, limited to in-frame rearrangements. These files lack a portion of the clones; in checked studies, under half of the deficit traces to unresolved V genes, and the cause of the others is not known. For this sample there are about 170,000 clones; roughly 88% appear just once. Nearly 5% of the sample comes from the top ten. The germline V gene supplies CDR1 SGHVS and CDR2 FQNEAQ. V sheds 0 bases and J sheds 5 bases, leaving 1 base between their ends. The CDR3 has 12 amino acids, counting the end cysteine and phenylalanine. Only the CDR3 region is kept as DNA, spanning 36 bases read in frame from base 1.

Sequenced: blood. The TCR comes from a woman in her twenties or thirties in good health. The chain is encoded by TRBV7-8 joined to TRBJ2-2, with the D gene too uncertain to name. The nucleotides are TGTGCCAGCAGCTTAGCTACCGGGGAGCTGTTTTTT. The encoded protein is CASSLATGELFF.